This T cell receptor (beta chain) was recovered during a study of blood T cell repertoires in COVID-19. Study in general: Samples representing acute and convalescent COVID-19 were sourced from the United States, Italy and Spain.

Using immunoSEQ multiplex PCR, the repertoire was profiled, and TCRdb retains in-frame clones only, with some absent. Of roughly 260,000 clones in the sample, around 90% were seen once. Germline CDR1 reads LNHNV; CDR2 reads YYDKDF (reference sequence). This CDR3 spans 13 amino acids. V was cut by 5 bases and J by 5 bases, with 12 bases left in between. Sequencing was done on a sample of peripheral blood. The V gene is TRBV15, the J gene TRBJ1-1; D is possibly TRBD1 (6 bases). The receptor comes from a woman in her forties with acute or convalescent COVID-19. The chain's CDR3 is CATSRTGFTEAFF. The CDR3 nucleotides read TGTGCCACCAGCCGTACAGGGTTTACTGAAGCTTTCTTT. The full variable domain, completed using reference TRBV15 and TRBJ1-1, is DAMVIQNPRYQVTQFGKPVTLSCSQTLNHNVMYWYQQKSSQAPKLLFHYYDKDFNNEADTPDNFQSRRPNTSFCFLDIRSPGLGDTAMYLCATSRTGFTEAFFGQGTRLTVV.